A selection of T cell receptor beta chains follows, all from one sample in a study of long-term antiretroviral therapy in people with HIV. This table comes from immunoSEQ multiplex PCR, and its TCRdb copy is limited to in-frame clones, with some not included. The repertoire includes about 34,000 clones, 94% of them detected once, and less than 4% sits in the top ten. The sequencing here drew on unsorted PBMCs, taken more than 5 years after starting antiretroviral therapy. The source is a woman between 50 and 59 years old with HIV. Both conserved end residues are part of each CDR3. The D gene is left open where the match is weak. Size is stated for part of the rows, as once, few or many counts, or as a class when the clone is expanded.

V	size	D	length	J	CDR3	DNA
TRBV7-2	.	.	14	TRBJ1-2	CASSLFSGVDGYTF	TGTGCCAGCAGCTTATTTTCGGGGGTCGATGGCTACACCTTC
TRBV9	.	.	15	TRBJ2-7	CASSPRREAGGEQYF	TGTGCCAGCAGCCCCCGAAGGGAGGCAGGGGGCGAGCAGTACTTC
TRBV7-2	.	TRBD1	16	TRBJ2-7	CASSPSFGQAIYEQYF	TGTGCCAGCAGCCCCTCGTTCGGACAGGCGATCTACGAGCAGTACTTC
TRBV7-2	.	TRBD1	15	TRBJ1-5	CASSLRQGVNQPQHF	TGTGCCAGCAGCTTAAGACAGGGGGTAAATCAGCCCCAGCATTTT
TRBV6-1	.	.	15	TRBJ2-7	CASSEALRGSYEQYF	TGTGCCAGCAGTGAAGCGCTTCGGGGAAGCTACGAGCAGTACTTC
TRBV7-6	.	TRBD2	16	TRBJ2-2	CASSFSGGGNTGELFF	TGTGCCAGCAGCTTTAGCGGGGGGGGAAACACCGGGGAGCTGTTTTTT
TRBV6-6	.	TRBD1	14	TRBJ2-2	CASVRGRHTGELFF	TGTGCCAGCGTCAGGGGGCGGCACACCGGGGAGCTGTTTTTT
TRBV5-1	once	.	14	TRBJ1-2	CASRADRNNYGYTF	TGCGCCAGCAGGGCCGACAGAAATAACTATGGCTACACCTTC
TRBV4-1	.	TRBD2	15	TRBJ2-1	CASTSRGGAYNEQFF	TGCGCCAGCACGTCCCGGGGGGGCGCTTACAATGAGCAGTTCTTC
TRBV9	once	.	14	TRBJ2-3	CASSVAGSTDTQYF	TGTGCCAGCAGCGTAGCTGGCTCCACAGATACGCAGTATTTT
TRBV5-1	.	.	13	TRBJ2-3	CASSFDRMGTQYF	TGCGCCAGCAGCTTTGACAGGATGGGTACGCAGTATTTT
TRBV6-5	.	TRBD1	14	TRBJ1-2	CASSPTGGYYGYTF	TGTGCCAGCAGCCCGACAGGGGGTTACTATGGCTACACCTTC
TRBV19	.	TRBD2	16	TRBJ2-5	CASSTLAGRTQETQYF	TGTGCCAGTAGTACTTTAGCGGGGAGGACCCAAGAGACCCAGTACTTC
TRBV7-9	.	.	13	TRBJ2-2	CANGRLMTGELFF	TGTGCTAACGGACGATTGATGACCGGGGAGCTGTTTTTT
TRBV14	once	.	15	TRBJ1-2	CASSQNRDTGYGYTF	TGTGCCAGCAGCCAAAACCGGGACACCGGGTATGGCTACACCTTC
TRBV7-2	once	TRBD2	17	TRBJ2-2	CASSLEGLASNTGELFF	TGTGCCAGCAGCTTAGAGGGACTAGCCTCGAACACCGGGGAGCTGTTTTTT
TRBV7-8	.	.	13	TRBJ2-7	CASSQDMAYEQYF	TGTGCCAGCAGCCAAGACATGGCCTACGAGCAGTACTTC
TRBV4-1	once	TRBD2	17	TRBJ2-5	CASSQEGSSGGPETQYF	TGCGCCAGCAGCCAAGAAGGCTCTAGCGGGGGGCCGGAGACCCAGTACTTC
TRBV18	.	.	14	TRBJ1-5	CASSPQQINQPQHF	TGTGCCAGCTCACCCCAACAGATCAATCAGCCCCAGCATTTT
TRBV29-1	.	TRBD1	16	TRBJ1-2	CSAEGQTTGEGYGYTF	TGCAGCGCCGAAGGCCAAACGACAGGGGAGGGCTATGGCTACACCTTC
TRBV30	once	.	15	TRBJ2-7	CAWSVPEDRGNEQYF	TGTGCCTGGAGTGTACCGGAGGACAGAGGGAACGAGCAGTACTTC
TRBV5-4	.	.	13	TRBJ1-4	CARRDTQTEKLFF	TGTGCCAGGCGGGACACCCAAACCGAAAAACTGTTTTTT
TRBV28	.	.	11	TRBJ1-5	CASSSDQPQHF	TGTGCCAGCAGTTCAGATCAGCCCCAGCATTTT
TRBV7-2	.	.	14	TRBJ2-3	CASSLAAGPDTQYF	TGTGCCAGCAGCTTAGCTGCAGGGCCAGATACGCAGTATTTT
TRBV29-1	.	.	14	TRBJ2-7	CSAAVDGESGEQYF	TGCAGCGCCGCCGTGGACGGAGAATCGGGCGAGCAGTACTTC
TRBV27	.	.	13	TRBJ1-1	CASSLQWDTEAFF	TGTGCCAGCAGTCTACAGTGGGACACTGAAGCTTTCTTT
TRBV2	.	TRBD2	14	TRBJ2-5	CASSAGTSSQTQYF	TGTGCCAGCAGTGCCGGGACTAGCTCCCAGACCCAGTACTTC
TRBV7-6	.	TRBD1	15	TRBJ1-1	CASSPRTGGETEAFF	TGTGCCAGCAGCCCGCGGACAGGGGGCGAAACTGAAGCTTTCTTT